These 2 T cell receptor beta chains share one sample of origin, sequenced in a study of cytomegalovirus exposure and HLA in healthy donors. PCR was performed using 60 Vbeta and 13 Jbeta primers. The assay was immunoSEQ multiplex PCR, and TCRdb's table has in-frame clones only and misses some. The sample shows more than 95,000 clones, about three quarters of them seen only once. Sequenced material: PBMCs. Every receptor here comes from a male donor in good health and CMV-seronegative.

This rearrangement joins TRBV21-1 to TRBJ2-3; the D segment call TRBD2 is taken from the table without a DNA check. TRBV21-1 is termed a pseudogene. The CDR3 covers 21 residues. The CDR3 region is CASSTRRGASGCREFADTQYF. The CDR3 nucleotides read TGTGCCAGCAGCACTCGTCGCGGAGCTAGCGGGTGTAGGGAGTTTGCAGATACGCAGTATTTT.

This sequence joins TRBV27 and TRBJ1-5; possible D gene TRBD1, 6 bases. Looked up from germline, CDR1 is MNHEY and CDR2 is SMNVEV (reference sequence). V lost 3 bases, J lost 5 bases, and 20 bases lay in between. This CDR3 contains 17 residues. In DNA, the CDR3 is TGTGCCAGCAGTTTCCGGGGGGGGCTCATCGGGGATCAGCCCCAGCATTTT. It is translated as CASSFRGGLIGDQPQHF.